Included here is one TCR beta chain sequence, with context. Antigen specificity is unknown. A second PCR of about 6 to 11 cycles used a sample-barcoded 5' primer and a J-beta primer mix. TCRdb passed the 5' RACE reads through MiXCR, listing each CDR3 protein once. The table has fewer than 2 million distinct CDR3 sequences, 35% to 50% seen once; the top ten hold about 23%. Donors each provided 9.5 to 10 milliliters of peripheral blood. The sample originates from a study of blood T cells in healthy people across ages. J was trimmed by 6 bases and V by 0 bases; bases with no gene match: 14. This CDR3 has 18 residues. The germline CDR1 and CDR2 sequences are MGHRA and YSYEKL. Findings and caveats of the study: Relative to aged donors, long-lived donors carried more naive CD4+ cells and displayed higher diversity. The recorded TCR beta diversity per million T cells decreased in a roughly linear manner with age. Estimated diversity that came from one million T cells was considered an underestimate.

The sequence was collected from a human donor in good health. The chain employs TRBV4-1 and TRBJ2-1; 7 bases are shared with TRBD2. Sequencing input: blood. The CDR3 is CASSQDPLPGEGINEQFF. CDR3 DNA: TGCGCCAGCAGCCAAGATCCACTACCCGGGGAGGGGATCAATGAGCAGTTCTTC.